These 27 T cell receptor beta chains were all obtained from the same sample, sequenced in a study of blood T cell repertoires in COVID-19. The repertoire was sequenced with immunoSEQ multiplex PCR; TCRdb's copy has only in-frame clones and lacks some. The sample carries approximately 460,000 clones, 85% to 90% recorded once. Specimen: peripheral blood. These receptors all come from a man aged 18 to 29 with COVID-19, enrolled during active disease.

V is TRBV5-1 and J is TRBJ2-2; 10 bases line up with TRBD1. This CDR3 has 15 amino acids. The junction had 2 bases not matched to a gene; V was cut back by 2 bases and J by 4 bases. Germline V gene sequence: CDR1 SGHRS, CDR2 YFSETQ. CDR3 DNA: TGCGCCAGCAGCTTAGGGACAGGGGTCACCGGGGAGCTGTTTTTT. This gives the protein CASSLGTGVTGELFF.

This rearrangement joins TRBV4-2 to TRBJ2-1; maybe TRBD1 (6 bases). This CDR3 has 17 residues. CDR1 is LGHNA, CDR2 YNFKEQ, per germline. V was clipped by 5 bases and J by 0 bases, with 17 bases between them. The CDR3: CASSSNRVTSSYNEQFF. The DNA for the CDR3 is TGTGCCAGCAGCTCTAACAGGGTCACAAGCTCCTACAATGAGCAGTTCTTC.

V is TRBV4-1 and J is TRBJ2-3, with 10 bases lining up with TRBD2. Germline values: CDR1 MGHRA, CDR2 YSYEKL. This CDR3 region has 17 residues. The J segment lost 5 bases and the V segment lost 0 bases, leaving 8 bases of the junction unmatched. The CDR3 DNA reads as TGCGCCAGCAGCCAAGAGGCAGCGGGGGGGCGGGGAGATACGCAGTATTTT. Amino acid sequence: CASSQEAAGGRGDTQYF.

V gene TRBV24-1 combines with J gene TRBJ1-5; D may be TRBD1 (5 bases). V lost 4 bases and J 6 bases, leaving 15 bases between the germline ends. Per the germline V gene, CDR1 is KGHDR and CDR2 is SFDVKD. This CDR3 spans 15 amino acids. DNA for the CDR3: TGTGCCACCAGTGACCCCTCTGCGGGGGGTCAGCCCCAGCATTTT. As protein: CATSDPSAGGQPQHF.

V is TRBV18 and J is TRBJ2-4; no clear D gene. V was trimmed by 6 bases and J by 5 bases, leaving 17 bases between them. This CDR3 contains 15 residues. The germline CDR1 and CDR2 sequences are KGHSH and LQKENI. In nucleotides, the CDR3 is TGTGCCAGCTCCCCCGGCTTACTCCGGGAAAACATTCAGTACTTC. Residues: CASSPGLLRENIQYF.

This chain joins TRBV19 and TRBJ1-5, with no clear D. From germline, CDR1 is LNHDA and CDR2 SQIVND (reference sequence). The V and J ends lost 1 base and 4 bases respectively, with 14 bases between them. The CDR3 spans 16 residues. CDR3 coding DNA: TGTGCCAGTAGTATAGGTGCGGGGAATAGGAATCAGCCCCAGCATTTT. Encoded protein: CASSIGAGNRNQPQHF.

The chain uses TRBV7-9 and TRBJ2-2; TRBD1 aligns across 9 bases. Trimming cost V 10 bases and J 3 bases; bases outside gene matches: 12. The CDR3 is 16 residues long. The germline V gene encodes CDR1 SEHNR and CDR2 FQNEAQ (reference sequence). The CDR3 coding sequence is TGTGCCACCCAGGGACAGGGCGGATGGGACACCGGGGAGCTGTTTTTT. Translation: CATQGQGGWDTGELFF. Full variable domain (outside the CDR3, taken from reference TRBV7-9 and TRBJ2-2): DTGVSQNPRHKITKRGQNVTFRCDPISEHNRLYWYRQTLGQGPEFLTYFQNEAQLEKSRLLSDRFSAERPKGSFSTLEIQRTEQGDSAMYLCATQGQGGWDTGELFFGEGSRLTVL.

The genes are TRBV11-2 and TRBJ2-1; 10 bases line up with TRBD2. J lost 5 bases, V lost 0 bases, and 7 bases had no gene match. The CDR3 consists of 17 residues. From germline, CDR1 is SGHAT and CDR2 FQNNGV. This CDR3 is CASSLEASGRGHNEQFF. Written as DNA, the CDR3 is TGTGCCAGCAGCTTAGAGGCAAGCGGGAGGGGGCACAATGAGCAGTTCTTC.

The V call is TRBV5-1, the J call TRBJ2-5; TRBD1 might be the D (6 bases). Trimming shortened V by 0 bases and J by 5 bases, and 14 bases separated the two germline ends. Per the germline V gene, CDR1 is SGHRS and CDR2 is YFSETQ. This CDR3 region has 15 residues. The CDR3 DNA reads TGCGCCAGCAGCTTGGCAGGGGCCCCGGGGGAGACCCAGTACTTC. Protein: CASSLAGAPGETQYF.

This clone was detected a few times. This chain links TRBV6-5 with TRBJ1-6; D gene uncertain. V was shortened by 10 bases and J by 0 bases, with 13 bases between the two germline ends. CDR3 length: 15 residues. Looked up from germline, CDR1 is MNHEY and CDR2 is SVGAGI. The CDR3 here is CANQPTSSYNSPLHF. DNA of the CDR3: TGTGCCAACCAACCCACGAGCTCCTATAATTCACCCCTCCACTTT.

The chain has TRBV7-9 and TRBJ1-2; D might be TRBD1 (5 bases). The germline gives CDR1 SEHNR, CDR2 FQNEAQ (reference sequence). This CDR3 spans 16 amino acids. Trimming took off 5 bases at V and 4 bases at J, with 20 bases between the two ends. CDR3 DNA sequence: TGTGCCAGCAGCCCCCCTCTGGACAATGAAAGCTATGGCTACACCTTC. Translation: CASSPPLDNESYGYTF.

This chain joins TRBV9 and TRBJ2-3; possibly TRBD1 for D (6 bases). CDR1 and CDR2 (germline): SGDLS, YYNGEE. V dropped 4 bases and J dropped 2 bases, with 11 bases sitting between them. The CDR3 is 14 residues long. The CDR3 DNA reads TGTGCCAGCAGCTCGCCGGGACACACAGATACGCAGTATTTT. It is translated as CASSSPGHTDTQYF.

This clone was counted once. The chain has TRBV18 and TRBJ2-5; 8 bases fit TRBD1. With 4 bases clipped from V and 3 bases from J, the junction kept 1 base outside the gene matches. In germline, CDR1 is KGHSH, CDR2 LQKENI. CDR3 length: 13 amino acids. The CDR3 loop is CASSRGQEETQYF. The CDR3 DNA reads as TGTGCCAGCTCACGGGGACAGGAAGAGACCCAGTACTTC.

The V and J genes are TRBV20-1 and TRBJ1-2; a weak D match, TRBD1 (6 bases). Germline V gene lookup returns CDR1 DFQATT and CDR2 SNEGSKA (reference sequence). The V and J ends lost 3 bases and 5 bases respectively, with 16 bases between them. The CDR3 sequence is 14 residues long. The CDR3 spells CSASPGGDYYGYTF. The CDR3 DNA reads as TGCAGTGCTAGTCCGGGGGGCGATTATTATGGCTACACCTTC.

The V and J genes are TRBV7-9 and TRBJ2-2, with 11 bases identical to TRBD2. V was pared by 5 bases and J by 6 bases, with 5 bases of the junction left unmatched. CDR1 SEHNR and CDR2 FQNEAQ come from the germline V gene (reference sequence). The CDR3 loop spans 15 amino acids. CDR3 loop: CASSPSGLAAGELFF. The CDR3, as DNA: TGTGCCAGCAGCCCCTCGGGACTAGCGGCCGGGGAGCTGTTTTTT. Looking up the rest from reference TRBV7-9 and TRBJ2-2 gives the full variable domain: DTGVSQNPRHKITKRGQNVTFRCDPISEHNRLYWYRQTLGQGPEFLTYFQNEAQLEKSRLLSDRFSAERPKGSFSTLEIQRTEQGDSAMYLCASSPSGLAAGELFFGEGSRLTVL.

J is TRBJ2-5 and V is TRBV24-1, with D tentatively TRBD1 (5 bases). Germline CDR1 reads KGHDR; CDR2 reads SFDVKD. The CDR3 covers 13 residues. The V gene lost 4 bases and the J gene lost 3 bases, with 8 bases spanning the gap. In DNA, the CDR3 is TGTGCCACCAGTGAAACAGGAAAAGAGACCCAGTACTTC. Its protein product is CATSETGKETQYF.

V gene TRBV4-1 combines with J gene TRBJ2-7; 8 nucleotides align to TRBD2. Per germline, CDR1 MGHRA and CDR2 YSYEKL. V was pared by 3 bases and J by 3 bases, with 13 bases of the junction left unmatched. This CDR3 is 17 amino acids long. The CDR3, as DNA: TGCGCCAGCAGCCAGGCTCAGGGACTAGACAAAAACTACGAGCAGTACTTC. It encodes CASSQAQGLDKNYEQYF.

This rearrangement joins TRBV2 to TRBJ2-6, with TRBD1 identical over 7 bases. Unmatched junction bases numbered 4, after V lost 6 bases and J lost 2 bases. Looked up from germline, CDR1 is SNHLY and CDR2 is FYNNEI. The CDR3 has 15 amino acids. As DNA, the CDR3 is TGTGCCAGCAGGGATACAGGGGCTGGGGCCAACGTCCTGACTTTC. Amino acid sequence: CASRDTGAGANVLTF.

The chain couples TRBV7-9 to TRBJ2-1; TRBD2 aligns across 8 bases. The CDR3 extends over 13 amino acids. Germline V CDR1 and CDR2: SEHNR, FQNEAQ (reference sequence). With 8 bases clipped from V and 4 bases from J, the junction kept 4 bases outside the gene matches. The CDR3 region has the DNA TGTGCCAGCGAACAGCGGGGGTACAATGAGCAGTTCTTC. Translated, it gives CASEQRGYNEQFF.

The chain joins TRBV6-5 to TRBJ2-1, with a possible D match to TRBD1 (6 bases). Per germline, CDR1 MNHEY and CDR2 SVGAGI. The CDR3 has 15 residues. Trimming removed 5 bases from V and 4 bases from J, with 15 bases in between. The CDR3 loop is CASSRQGPGYNEQFF. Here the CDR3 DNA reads TGTGCCAGCAGTCGCCAGGGGCCGGGGTACAATGAGCAGTTCTTC.

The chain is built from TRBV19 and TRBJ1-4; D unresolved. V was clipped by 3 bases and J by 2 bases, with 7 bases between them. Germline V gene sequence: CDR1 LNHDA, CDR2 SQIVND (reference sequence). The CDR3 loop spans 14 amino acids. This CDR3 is CASSMRATNEKLFF. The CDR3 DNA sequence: TGTGCCAGTAGTATGAGGGCGACTAATGAAAAACTGTTTTTT.

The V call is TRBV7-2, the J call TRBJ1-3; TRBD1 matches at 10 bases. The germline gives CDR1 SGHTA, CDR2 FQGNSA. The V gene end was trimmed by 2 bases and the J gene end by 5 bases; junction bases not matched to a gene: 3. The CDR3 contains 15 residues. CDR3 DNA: TGTGCCAGCAGCTTAAGGACAGGGGGAAGAAACACCATATATTTT. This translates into CASSLRTGGRNTIYF.

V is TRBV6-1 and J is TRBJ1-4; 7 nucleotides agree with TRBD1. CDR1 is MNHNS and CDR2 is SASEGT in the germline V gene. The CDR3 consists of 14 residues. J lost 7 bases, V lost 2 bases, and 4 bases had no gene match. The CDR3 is CASSEMGQSEKLFF. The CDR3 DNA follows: TGTGCCAGCAGTGAAATGGGACAGTCTGAAAAACTGTTTTTT.

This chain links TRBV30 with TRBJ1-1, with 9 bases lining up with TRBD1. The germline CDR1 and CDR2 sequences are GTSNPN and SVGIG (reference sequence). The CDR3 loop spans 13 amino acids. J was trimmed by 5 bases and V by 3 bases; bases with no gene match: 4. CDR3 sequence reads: CAWRGTGRTEAFF. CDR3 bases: TGTGCCTGGAGGGGGACAGGGCGGACTGAAGCTTTCTTT. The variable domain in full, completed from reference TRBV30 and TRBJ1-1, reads SQTIHQWPATLVQPVGSPLSLECTVEGTSNPNLYWYRQAAGRGLQLLFYSVGIGQISSEVPQNLSASRPQDRQFILSSKKLLLSDSGFYLCAWRGTGRTEAFFGQGTRLTVV.

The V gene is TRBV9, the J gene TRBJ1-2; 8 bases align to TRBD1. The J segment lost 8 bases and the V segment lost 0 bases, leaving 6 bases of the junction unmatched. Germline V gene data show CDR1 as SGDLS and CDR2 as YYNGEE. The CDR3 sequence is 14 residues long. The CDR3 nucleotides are TGTGCCAGCAGCGTAGAGGGGACAGGCGGCGGCTACACCTTC. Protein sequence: CASSVEGTGGGYTF.

Here the CDR3 reads CASSWGPSAGEKLFF. CDR3 DNA sequence: TGCGCCAGCAGCTGGGGCCCCTCGGCTGGAGAAAAACTGTTTTTT. The chain combines TRBV5-1 with TRBJ1-4; D might be TRBD1 (5 bases). The CDR3 runs 15 residues. CDR1 SGHRS and CDR2 YFSETQ come from the germline V gene. V was pared by 3 bases and J by 8 bases, with 17 bases between.

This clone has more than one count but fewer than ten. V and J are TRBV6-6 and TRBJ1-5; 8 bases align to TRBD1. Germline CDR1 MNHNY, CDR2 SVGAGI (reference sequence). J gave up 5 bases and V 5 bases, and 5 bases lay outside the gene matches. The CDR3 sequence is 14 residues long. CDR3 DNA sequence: TGTGCCAGCAGTGAGGACAGGGTTGATCAGCCCCAGCATTTT. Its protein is CASSEDRVDQPQHF.